This entry features one T cell receptor beta chain sequence. Clones were sequenced by immunoSEQ multiplex PCR, and TCRdb holds only the in-frame ones, with some missing. This sample carries about 130,000 clones, about 83% of them seen once, and the ten largest clones take roughly 2.6%. These data originate in a study of PD-L1 blockade in urothelial cancer. CDR3 length equals 12 residues. Germline V CDR1 and CDR2: SGHAT, FQNNGV. V was clipped by 5 bases and J by 6 bases, with 10 bases between them. Time point meaning: peripheral blood 6 weeks after treatment start. Urothelial carcinoma affected the patients, and it was locally advanced or metastatic.

The chain combines TRBV11-2 with TRBJ1-1, with D unclear. This clonotype originated in a man between 50 and 59 years old with urothelial cancer. Sequences were derived from PBMCs, sampled around atezolizumab (anti-PD-L1) treatment. The CDR3 DNA reads TGTGCCAGCAGCGTAGCAGGATCTGAAGCTTTCTTT. It codes for CASSVAGSEAFF.